This T cell receptor beta chain emerged from a study of blood T cell repertoires in COVID-19. Study-wide background: The United States, Italy and Spain supplied acute and convalescent COVID-19 samples. From T cells, B-cell-depleted T cells, or PBMCs came the material, which was cDNA or gDNA.

This clone was counted a few times. Repertoires were generated with immunoSEQ multiplex PCR, while TCRdb's copy carries only in-frame clones and drops some. The sample shows 75,000 to 95,000 clones, approximately 90% of them seen only once. The CDR3 is 17 amino acids. The V gene end was trimmed by 3 bases and the J gene end by 1 base; junction bases not matched to a gene: 6. CDR1 and CDR2 from the germline V gene are LNHDA and SQIVND (reference sequence). Sequenced material: peripheral blood. This rearrangement joins TRBV19 to TRBJ2-2, with 9 bases aligning to TRBD2. The clonotype was recovered from a human donor in a cohort sampled during active COVID-19. The CDR3 sequence: CASSIRRGGRNTGELFF. In DNA, the CDR3 is TGTGCCAGTAGTATTAGGCGGGGGGGCCGGAACACCGGGGAGCTGTTTTTT.